The source of this TCR beta chain is a study of cytomegalovirus exposure and HLA in healthy donors. Findings and limits, study-wide: The authors considered a cluster of highly shared sequence variants likely to be a sequencing artifact.

This clone was detected only a few times. Its antigen is still unknown. Germline CDR1 is MNHNS and CDR2 is SASEGT. J lost 0 bases, V lost 3 bases, and 3 bases had no gene match. The CDR3 extends over 17 amino acids. Use of 60 Vbeta and 13 Jbeta primers characterized the PCR. This table comes from immunoSEQ multiplex PCR, and its TCRdb copy is limited to in-frame clones, with some not included. The sample has around 140,000 clones, 70% to 85% seen once. The sample taken for sequencing was PBMCs. The chain joins TRBV6-1 to TRBJ2-6, with TRBD1 identical over 9 bases. The clonotype was recovered from a man aged 30 to 45 in good health and CMV-seropositive. The CDR3 DNA sequence: TGTGCCAGCAGTGAGGGACAGGGTACCTCTGGGGCCAACGTCCTGACTTTC. It encodes CASSEGQGTSGANVLTF.